What follows is one T cell receptor (beta chain) and its context. Libraries were prepared by immunoSEQ multiplex PCR; TCRdb keeps only in-frame clonotypes and omits some of them. Among approximately 15,000 clones listed, about 90% were seen once. This record belongs to a study of blood T cell repertoires in COVID-19. V lost 3 bases to trimming and J lost 3 bases, with 8 bases between them. This CDR3 spans 13 amino acids. Germline V gene data show CDR1 as SGDLS and CDR2 as YYNGEE. Sequencing used peripheral blood. The clonotype was recovered from a man aged 55 to 70 with active COVID-19. J is TRBJ2-3 and V is TRBV9; the D is unclear. CDR3 sequence: CASSAYGTDTQYF. DNA for the CDR3: TGTGCCAGCAGCGCCTATGGTACAGATACGCAGTATTTT.